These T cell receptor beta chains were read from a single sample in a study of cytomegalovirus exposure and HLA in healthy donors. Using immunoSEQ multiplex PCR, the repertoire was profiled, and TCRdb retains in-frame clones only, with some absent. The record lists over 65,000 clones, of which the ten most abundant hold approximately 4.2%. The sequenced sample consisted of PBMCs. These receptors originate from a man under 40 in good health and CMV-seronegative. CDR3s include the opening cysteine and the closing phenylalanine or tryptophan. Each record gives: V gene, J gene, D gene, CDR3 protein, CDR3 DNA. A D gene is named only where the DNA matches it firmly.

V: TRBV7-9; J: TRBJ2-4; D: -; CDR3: CASSFLLGGIQYF; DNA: TGTGCCAGCAGCTTCCTACTAGGGGGCATTCAGTACTTC
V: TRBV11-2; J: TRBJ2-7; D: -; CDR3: CASSLGAHSSEQYF; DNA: TGTGCCAGCAGCTTAGGGGCCCATTCTTCGGAGCAGTACTTC
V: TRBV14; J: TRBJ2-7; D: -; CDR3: CASSLDGFYEQYF; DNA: TGTGCCAGCAGCCTAGACGGGTTCTACGAGCAGTACTTC
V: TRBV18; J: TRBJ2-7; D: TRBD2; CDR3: CASSSRIDTSGGHEQYF; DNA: TGTGCCAGCTCAAGTCGCATTGATACTAGCGGGGGGCACGAGCAGTACTTC
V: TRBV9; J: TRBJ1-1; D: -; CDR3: CASSPMTGLTEAFF; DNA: TGTGCCAGCAGCCCCATGACAGGTTTGACTGAAGCTTTCTTT
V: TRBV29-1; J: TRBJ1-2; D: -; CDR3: CSVEGDSYGYTF; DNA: TGCAGCGTTGAAGGGGACTCCTATGGCTACACCTTC
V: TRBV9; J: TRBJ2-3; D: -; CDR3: CASSVGGGESTDTQYF; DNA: TGTGCCAGCAGCGTAGGGGGCGGGGAGAGCACAGATACGCAGTATTTT
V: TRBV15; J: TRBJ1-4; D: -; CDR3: CATSRGASQGLEKLFF; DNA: TGTGCCACCAGCAGAGGGGCTTCCCAAGGCCTCGAAAAACTGTTTTTT
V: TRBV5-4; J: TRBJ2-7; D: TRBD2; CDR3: CASSRPRILADSYEQYF; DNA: TGTGCCAGCAGCCGCCCCCGGATACTAGCGGATTCCTACGAGCAGTACTTC
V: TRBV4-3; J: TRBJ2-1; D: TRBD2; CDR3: CASSQVLREKVYNEQFF; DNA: TGCGCCAGCAGCCAAGTGTTGCGGGAGAAAGTCTACAATGAGCAGTTCTTC
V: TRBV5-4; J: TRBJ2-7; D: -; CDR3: CASSFDSDSYEQYF; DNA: TGTGCCAGCAGCTTCGACAGTGATTCCTACGAGCAGTACTTC
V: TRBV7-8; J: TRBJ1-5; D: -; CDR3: CASSLSNQPQHF; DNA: TGTGCCAGCAGCTTGTCGAATCAGCCCCAGCATTTT
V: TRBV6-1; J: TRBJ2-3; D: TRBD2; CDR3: CATKTSGDTQYF; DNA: TGTGCCACGAAGACTAGCGGAGATACGCAGTATTTT
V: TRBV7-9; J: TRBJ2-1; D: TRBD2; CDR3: CASSRRLASSYNEQFF; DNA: TGTGCCAGCAGCCGTAGACTAGCGAGCTCCTACAATGAGCAGTTCTTC